This T cell receptor (beta chain) was captured in a study of cytomegalovirus exposure and HLA in healthy donors. Study-wide context: The platform used for the roughly 110 validation repertoires matched that of the approximately 710 first-cohort repertoires, a later analysis reported.

Note on this clone: The target antigen is unknown.

The CDR3 consists of 15 residues. The germline V gene encodes CDR1 SGHVS and CDR2 FQNEAQ. V dropped 5 bases and J dropped 6; count of bases not matched to a gene: 11. Findings and limits, study-wide: In vitro assays verified that a few CMV-associated chains recognized CMV antigens specifically. Cytomegalovirus-associated TCR beta chains were listed, numbering over 150.

Method: immunoSEQ multiplex PCR; TCRdb's copy keeps in-frame clones and lacks some. Of roughly 130,000 clones listed, just under 90% were seen once; the top ten hold less than 8%. The V and J genes are TRBV7-8 and TRBJ2-7; 9 bases map to TRBD1. The sequence derives from a woman in her thirties in good health and CMV-seropositive. Sequences were obtained from PBMCs. CDR3 bases: TGTGCCAGCAGCCGACCCCGGGACAGGGATCGCGAGCAGTACTTC. Translation: CASSRPRDRDREQYF.